The source of this T cell receptor beta chain is a study of identical twins. TCRdb processed the 5' RACE reads anew with MiXCR; each CDR3 protein has one entry. The data hold roughly 690,000 distinct CDR3 sequences, with around 20% observed a single time. The V and J ends lost 3 bases and 5 bases respectively, with 11 bases between them. CDR1 is SQVTM and CDR2 is ANQGSEA in the germline V gene. This CDR3 is 13 amino acids long. This clonotype was counted ten times or more. The same specimen was also included in a second study, on T cells expressing NK-cell markers.

The TCR comes from a woman in her late teens or twenties in good health. The specimen sequenced was PBMCs. The chain uses TRBV29-1 and TRBJ2-1, with D hard to call. The DNA for the CDR3 is TGCAGCGTTGACAGTCCCAGAAACAATGAGCAGTTCTTC. It encodes CSVDSPRNNEQFF.